This T cell receptor beta chain was recorded in a study of blood T cell repertoires in COVID-19. About the study: Both acute and convalescent COVID-19 samples were obtained from the United States, Italy and Spain. T cells, B-cell-depleted T cells, or PBMCs provided the cDNA or gDNA that served as material.

The V gene lost 0 bases and the J gene lost 11 bases, with 16 bases spanning the gap. The germline CDR1 and CDR2 sequences are KGHSH and LQKENI. This CDR3 region has 14 residues. Ages ranged from about 18 to 100 years, with residence in about two dozen US areas. Profiling relied on immunoSEQ multiplex PCR, and the TCRdb table lists in-frame clones only, not all of them. Here the sample spans 330,000 or so clones, over 75% being singletons. The chain is built from TRBV18 and TRBJ1-1; no clear D. The receptor was derived from a middle-aged man in a cohort exposed to, infected with or recovered from COVID-19 (not recorded which). Source material: PBMCs or T cells enriched from blood (not recorded which). CDR3 DNA: TGTGCCAGCTCACCACCTTCGCGGGTCCGAGACGCTTTCTTT. Translating it yields CASSPPSRVRDAFF. The whole variable domain, filled in from reference TRBV18 and TRBJ1-1, reads NAGVMQNPRHLVRRRGQEARLRCSPMKGHSHVYWYRQLPEEGLKFMVYLQKENIIDESGMPKERFSAEFPKEGPSILRIQQVVRGDSAAYFCASSPPSRVRDAFFGQGTRLTVV.